This TCR beta chain was sequenced in a study of CD8 T cells in Susac syndrome. V lost 1 base and J 5 bases, leaving 9 bases between the germline ends. Germline V gives CDR1 MGHRA, CDR2 YSYEKL. This CDR3 is 13 amino acids long. The RNA, about 0.45 to 1 ug, was put through reverse transcription using random hexamers. TCRdb called the immunoSEQ multiplex PCR reads again in MiXCR, with one record for every CDR3 protein. The table includes some 260,000 distinct CDR3 sequences, roughly 81% detected once. The sample was CD8+ T cells from PBMCs. The chain links TRBV4-1 to TRBJ2-7; D gene ambiguous. This sequence was found in a human donor with multiple sclerosis. The CDR3 DNA reads TGCGCCAGCAGCCAAGCGTTGTCGCACGAGCAGTACTTC. Protein: CASSQALSHEQYF.